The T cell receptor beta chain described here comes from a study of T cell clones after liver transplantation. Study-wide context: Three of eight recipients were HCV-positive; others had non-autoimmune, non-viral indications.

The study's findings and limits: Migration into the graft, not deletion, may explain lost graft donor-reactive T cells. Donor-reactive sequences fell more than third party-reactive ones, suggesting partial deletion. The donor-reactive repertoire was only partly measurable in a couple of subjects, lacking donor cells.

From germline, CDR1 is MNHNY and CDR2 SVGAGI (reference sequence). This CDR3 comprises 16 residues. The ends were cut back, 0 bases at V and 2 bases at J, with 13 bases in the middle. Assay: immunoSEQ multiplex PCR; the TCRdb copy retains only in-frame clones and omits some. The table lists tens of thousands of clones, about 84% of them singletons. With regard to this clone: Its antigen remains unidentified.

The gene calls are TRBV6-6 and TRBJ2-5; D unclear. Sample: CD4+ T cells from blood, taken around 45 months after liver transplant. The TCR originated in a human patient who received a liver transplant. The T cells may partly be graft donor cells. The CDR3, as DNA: TGTGCCAGCAGTTACTCACTTTCAGACGCACAAGAGACCCAGTACTTC. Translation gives CASSYSLSDAQETQYF.